This T cell receptor (beta chain) was recorded in a study of shared clonotypes between healthy human individuals. About this clone itself: Its antigen is not identified.

There were only Caucasian adults among the donors, and all lived in Nashville, Tennessee. With 6 bases clipped from V and 4 bases from J, the junction kept 12 bases outside the gene matches. The CDR3 runs to 17 residues. Germline loops: CDR1 SGHTA, CDR2 FQGNSA. Each subset's genomic DNA was split evenly across several immunoSEQ plates. Profiled with immunoSEQ multiplex PCR; TCRdb holds only in-frame clones, not every one. The table includes roughly 700,000 clones, roughly 70% detected once. Study conclusions and caveats: Non-shared clonotypes showed lower generation probabilities than clonotypes common to all four donors. Naive CD4 clonotypes were shared across a few donors at roughly 5%.

The receptor was isolated from a woman aged 25-40 years in good health. Sequences were obtained from memory CD4+ T cells sorted from blood. Specified subset: CD45RA-negative fraction. V and J are TRBV7-2 and TRBJ2-2, with TRBD1 matching 9 bases. CDR3: CASRRTGTGFLTGELFF. The CDR3 nucleotides are TGTGCCAGCAGACGTACCGGGACAGGGTTTCTCACCGGGGAGCTGTTTTTT. Supplemented by reference TRBV7-2 and TRBJ2-2, the full variable domain reads GAGVSQSPSNKVTEKGKDVELRCDPISGHTALYWYRQSLGQGLEFLIYFQGNSAPDKSGLPSDRFSAERTGGSVSTLTIQRTQQEDSAVYLCASRRTGTGFLTGELFFGEGSRLTVL.